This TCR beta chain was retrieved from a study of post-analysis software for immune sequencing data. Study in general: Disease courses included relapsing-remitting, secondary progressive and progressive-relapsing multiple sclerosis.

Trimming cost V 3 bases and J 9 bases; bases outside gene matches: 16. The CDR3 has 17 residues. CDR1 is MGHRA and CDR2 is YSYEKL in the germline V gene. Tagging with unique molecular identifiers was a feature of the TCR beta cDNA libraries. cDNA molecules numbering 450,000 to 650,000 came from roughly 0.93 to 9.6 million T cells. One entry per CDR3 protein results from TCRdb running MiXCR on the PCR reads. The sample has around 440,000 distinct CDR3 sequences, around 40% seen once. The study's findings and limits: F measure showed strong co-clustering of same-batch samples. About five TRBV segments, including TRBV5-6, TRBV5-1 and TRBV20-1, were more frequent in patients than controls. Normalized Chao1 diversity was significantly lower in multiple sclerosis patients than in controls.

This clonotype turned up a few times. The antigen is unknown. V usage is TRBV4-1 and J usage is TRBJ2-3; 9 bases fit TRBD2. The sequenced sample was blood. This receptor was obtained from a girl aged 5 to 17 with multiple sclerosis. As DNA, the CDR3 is TGCGCCAGCAGCCAGACCTTAGCGGGAGATGGTACCAGAACGCAGTATTTT. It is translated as CASSQTLAGDGTRTQYF.